The clone carrying this T cell receptor beta chain was detected ten times or more. The CDR3 loop spans 15 amino acids. Germline V gene lookup returns CDR1 DFQATT and CDR2 SNEGSKA (reference sequence). V dropped 5 bases and J dropped 4 bases, with 17 bases sitting between them. Each CDR3 protein is one row after TCRdb ran MiXCR on the PCR reads. The sample has about 3,500 distinct CDR3 sequences, roughly a quarter seen once. This sample is part of a study of CXCR3 chemokines and chemotherapy response in bladder cancer. Sample collection occurred from a patient whose treatment included neoadjuvant chemotherapy. The receptor's source is a human donor with bladder cancer that did not respond to neoadjuvant chemotherapy. The genes are TRBV20-1 and TRBJ2-2; D is perhaps TRBD2 (6 bases). The CDR3 nucleotides read TGCAGTGCTGAGGGCGGGGACTCCCCCACCGGGGAGCTGTTTTTT. Translating gives CSAEGGDSPTGELFF.